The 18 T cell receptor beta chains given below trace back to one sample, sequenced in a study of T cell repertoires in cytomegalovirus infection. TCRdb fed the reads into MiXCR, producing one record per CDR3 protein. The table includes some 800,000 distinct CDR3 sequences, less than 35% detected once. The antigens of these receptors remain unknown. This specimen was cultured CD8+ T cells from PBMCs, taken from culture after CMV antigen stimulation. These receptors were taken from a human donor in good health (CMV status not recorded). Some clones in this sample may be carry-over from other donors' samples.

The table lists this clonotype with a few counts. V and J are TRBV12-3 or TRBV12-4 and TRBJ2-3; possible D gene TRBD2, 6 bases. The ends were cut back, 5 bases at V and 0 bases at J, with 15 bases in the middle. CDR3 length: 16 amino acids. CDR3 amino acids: CASSRTPGLSTDTQYF. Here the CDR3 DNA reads TGTGCCAGCAGTCGGACTCCGGGACTGAGCACAGATACGCAGTATTTT.

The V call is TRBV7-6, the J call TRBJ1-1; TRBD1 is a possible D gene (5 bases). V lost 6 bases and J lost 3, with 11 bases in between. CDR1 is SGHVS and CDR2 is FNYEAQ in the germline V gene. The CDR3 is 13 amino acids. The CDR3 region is CASRDGADTEAFF. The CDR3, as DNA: TGTGCCAGCAGGGACGGGGCAGACACTGAAGCTTTCTTT.

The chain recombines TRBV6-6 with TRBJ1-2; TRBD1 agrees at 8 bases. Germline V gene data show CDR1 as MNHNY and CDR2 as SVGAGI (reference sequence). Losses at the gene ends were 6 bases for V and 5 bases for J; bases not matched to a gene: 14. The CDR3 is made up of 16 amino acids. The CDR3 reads CASRPEWAGGAYGYTF. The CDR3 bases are TGTGCCAGCAGACCCGAGTGGGCAGGGGGCGCGTATGGCTACACCTTC.

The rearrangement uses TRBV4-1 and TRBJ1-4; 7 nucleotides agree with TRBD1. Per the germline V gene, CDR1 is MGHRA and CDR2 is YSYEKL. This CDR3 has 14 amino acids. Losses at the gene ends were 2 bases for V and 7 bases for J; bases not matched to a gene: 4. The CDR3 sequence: CASSQPRDSEKLFF. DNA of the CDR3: TGCGCCAGCAGCCAACCCCGGGACAGTGAAAAACTGTTTTTT.

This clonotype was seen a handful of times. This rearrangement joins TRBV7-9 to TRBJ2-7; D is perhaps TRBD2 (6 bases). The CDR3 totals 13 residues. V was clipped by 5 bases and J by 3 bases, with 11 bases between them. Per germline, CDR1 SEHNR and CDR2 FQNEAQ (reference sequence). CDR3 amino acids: CASSPDGGYEQYF. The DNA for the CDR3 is TGTGCCAGCAGCCCGGACGGGGGCTACGAGCAGTACTTC.

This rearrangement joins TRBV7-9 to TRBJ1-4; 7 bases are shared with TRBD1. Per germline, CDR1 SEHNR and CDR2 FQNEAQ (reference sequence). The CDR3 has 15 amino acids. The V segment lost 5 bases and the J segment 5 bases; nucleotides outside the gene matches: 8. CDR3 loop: CASSPSGQMNEKLFF. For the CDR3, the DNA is TGTGCCAGCAGCCCGTCGGGACAGATGAATGAAAAACTGTTTTTT.

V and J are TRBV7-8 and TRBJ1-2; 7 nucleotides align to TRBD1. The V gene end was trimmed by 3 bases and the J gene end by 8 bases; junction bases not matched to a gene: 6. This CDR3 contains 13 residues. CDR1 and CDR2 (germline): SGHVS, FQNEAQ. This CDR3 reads CASSLSTGHGYTF. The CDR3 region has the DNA TGTGCCAGCAGCTTGTCGACAGGGCACGGCTACACCTTC.

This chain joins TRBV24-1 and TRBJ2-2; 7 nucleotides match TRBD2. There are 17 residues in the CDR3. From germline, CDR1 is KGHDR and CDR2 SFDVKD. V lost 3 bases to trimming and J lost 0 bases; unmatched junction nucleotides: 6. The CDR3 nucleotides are TGTGCCACCAGTGATCCCTCTAGCGGCCCGAACACCGGGGAGCTGTTTTTT. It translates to CATSDPSSGPNTGELFF.

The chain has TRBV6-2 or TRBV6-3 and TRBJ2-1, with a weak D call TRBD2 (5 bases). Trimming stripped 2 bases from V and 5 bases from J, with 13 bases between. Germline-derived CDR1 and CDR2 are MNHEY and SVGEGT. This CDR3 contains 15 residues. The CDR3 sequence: CASSYAASHNNEQFF. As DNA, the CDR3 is TGTGCCAGCAGTTACGCTGCTAGCCATAACAATGAGCAGTTCTTC.

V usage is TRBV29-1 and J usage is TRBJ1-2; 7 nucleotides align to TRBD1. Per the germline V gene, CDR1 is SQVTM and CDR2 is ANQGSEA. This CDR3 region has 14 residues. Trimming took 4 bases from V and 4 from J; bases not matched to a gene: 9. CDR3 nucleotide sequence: TGCAGCGTTGCAGGGGGGCGCCCAGGCTATGGCTACACCTTC. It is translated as CSVAGGRPGYGYTF.

The chain's CDR3 is CASSLSPRYLDEQFF. The CDR3 DNA sequence: TGTGCCAGCAGCTTATCCCCCCGGTACCTCGATGAGCAGTTCTTC. This chain links TRBV5-6 with TRBJ2-1, with D hard to call. V dropped 2 bases and J dropped 8 bases, with 17 bases sitting between them. Germline V lookup: CDR1 SGHDT, CDR2 YYEEEE. The CDR3 is made up of 15 amino acids.

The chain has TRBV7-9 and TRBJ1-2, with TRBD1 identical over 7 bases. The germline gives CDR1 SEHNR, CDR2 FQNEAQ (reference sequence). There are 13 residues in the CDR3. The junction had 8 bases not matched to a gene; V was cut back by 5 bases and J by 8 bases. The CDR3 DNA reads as TGTGCCAGCAGCGCGGCAGGGGGTCGGGGCTACACCTTC. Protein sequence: CASSAAGGRGYTF.

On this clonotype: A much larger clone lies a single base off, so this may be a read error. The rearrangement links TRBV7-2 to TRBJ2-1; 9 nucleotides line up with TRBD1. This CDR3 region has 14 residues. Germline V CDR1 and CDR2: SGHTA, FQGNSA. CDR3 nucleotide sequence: TGTGTCAGCAGCTTCGGACAGGGGATGTATGAGCAGTTCTTC. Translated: CVSSFGQGMYEQFF. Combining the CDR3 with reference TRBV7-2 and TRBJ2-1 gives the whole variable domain GAGVSQSPSNKVTEKGKDVELRCDPISGHTALYWYRQSLGQGLEFLIYFQGNSAPDKSGLPSDRFSAERTGGSVSTLTIQRTQQEDSAVYLCVSSFGQGMYEQFFGPGTRLTVL.

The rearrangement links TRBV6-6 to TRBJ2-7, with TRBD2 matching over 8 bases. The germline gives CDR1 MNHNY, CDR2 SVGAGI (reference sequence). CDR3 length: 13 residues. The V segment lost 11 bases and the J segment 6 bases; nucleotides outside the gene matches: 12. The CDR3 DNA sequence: TGTGCCCACCGGGGGGGAAGGGTCTCCGAGCAGTACTTC. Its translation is CAHRGGRVSEQYF.

CDR3 protein: CASSLGSGYNSPLHF. In nucleotides, the CDR3 is TGTGCCAGCAGCTTGGGATCAGGGTATAATTCACCCCTCCACTTT. The V call is TRBV5-5, the J call TRBJ1-6, with TRBD1 as a possible D gene (5 bases). CDR1 is SGHKS, CDR2 YYEKEE, per germline (reference sequence). The CDR3 contains 15 residues. V lost 0 bases and J 4 bases, leaving 8 bases between the germline ends.

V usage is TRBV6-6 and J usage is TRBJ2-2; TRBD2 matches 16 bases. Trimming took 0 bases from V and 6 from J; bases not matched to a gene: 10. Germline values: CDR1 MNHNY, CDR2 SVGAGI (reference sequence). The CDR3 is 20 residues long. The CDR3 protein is CASSYSIVGLAGGLAGELFF. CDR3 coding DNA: TGTGCCAGCAGTTACTCGATCGTGGGACTAGCGGGGGGGCTAGCCGGGGAGCTGTTTTTT.

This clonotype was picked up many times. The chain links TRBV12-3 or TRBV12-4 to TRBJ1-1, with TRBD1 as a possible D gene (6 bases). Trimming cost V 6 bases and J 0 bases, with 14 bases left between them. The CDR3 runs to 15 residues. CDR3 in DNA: TGTGCCAGCAGCTCTGACCAGGGGATGAACACTGAAGCTTTCTTT. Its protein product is CASSSDQGMNTEAFF.

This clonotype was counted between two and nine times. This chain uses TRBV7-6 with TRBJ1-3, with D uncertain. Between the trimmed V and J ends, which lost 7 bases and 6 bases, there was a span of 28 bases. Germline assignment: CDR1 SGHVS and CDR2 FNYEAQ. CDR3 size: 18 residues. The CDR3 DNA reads TGTGCCAGCATAGCGAGGGAGGGTTCGCGTGGCATGGAAAACACCATATATTTT. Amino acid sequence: CASIAREGSRGMENTIYF.